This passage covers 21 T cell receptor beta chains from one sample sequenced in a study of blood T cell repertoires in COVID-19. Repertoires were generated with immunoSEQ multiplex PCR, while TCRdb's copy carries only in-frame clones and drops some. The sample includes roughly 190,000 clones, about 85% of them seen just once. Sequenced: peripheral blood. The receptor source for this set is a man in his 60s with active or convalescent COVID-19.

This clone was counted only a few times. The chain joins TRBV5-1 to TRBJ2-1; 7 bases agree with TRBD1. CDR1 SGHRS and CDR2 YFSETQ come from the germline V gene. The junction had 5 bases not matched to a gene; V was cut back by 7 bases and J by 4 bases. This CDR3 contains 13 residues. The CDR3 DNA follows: TGCGCCAGCTACGGGACAGATTACAATGAGCAGTTCTTC. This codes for CASYGTDYNEQFF. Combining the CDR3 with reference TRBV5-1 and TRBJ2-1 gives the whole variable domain KAGVTQTPRYLIKTRGQQVTLSCSPISGHRSVSWYQQTPGQGLQFLFEYFSETQRNKGNFPGRFSGRQFSNSRSEMNVSTLELGDSALYLCASYGTDYNEQFFGPGTRLTVL.

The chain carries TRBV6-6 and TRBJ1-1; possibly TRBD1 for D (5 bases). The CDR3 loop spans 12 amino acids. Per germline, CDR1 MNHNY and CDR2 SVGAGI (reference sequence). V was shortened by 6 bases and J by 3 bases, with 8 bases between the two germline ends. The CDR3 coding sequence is TGTGCCAGCAGGCGCAGGGACACTGAAGCTTTCTTT. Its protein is CASRRRDTEAFF.

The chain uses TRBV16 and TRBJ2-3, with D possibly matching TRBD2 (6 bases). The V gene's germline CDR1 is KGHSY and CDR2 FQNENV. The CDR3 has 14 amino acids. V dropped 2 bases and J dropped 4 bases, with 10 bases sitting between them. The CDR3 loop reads CASSQPTRPDTQYF. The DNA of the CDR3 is TGTGCCAGCAGCCAACCGACTAGACCAGATACGCAGTATTTT.

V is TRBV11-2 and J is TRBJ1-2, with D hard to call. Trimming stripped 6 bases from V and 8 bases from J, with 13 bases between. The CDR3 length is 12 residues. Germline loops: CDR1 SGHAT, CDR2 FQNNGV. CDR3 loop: CASRPASGGYTF. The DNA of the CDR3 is TGTGCCAGCAGGCCTGCCTCTGGCGGCTACACCTTC.

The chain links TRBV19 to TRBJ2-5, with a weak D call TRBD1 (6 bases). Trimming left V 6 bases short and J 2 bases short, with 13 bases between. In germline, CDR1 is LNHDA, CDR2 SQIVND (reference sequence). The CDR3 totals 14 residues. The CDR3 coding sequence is TGTGCCAGTAGAAGTATCGGACAGCAAGAGACCCAGTACTTC. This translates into CASRSIGQQETQYF.

The CDR3 nucleotides are TGTGCCAGCAGTTTGGGACATGGAGAAAAACTGTTTTTT. This codes for CASSLGHGEKLFF. This chain uses TRBV6-6 with TRBJ1-4; a possible D gene is TRBD1 (6 bases). Trimming cost V 4 bases and J 8 bases, with 11 bases left between them. The CDR3 spans 13 residues. Looked up from germline, CDR1 is MNHNY and CDR2 is SVGAGI (reference sequence).

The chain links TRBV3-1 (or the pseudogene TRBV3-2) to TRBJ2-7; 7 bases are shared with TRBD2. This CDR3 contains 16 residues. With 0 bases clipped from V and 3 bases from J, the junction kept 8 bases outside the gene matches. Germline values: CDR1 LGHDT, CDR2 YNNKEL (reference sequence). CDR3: CASSQDGRLAVYEQYF. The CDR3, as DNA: TGTGCCAGCAGCCAAGATGGGCGGCTAGCGGTCTACGAGCAGTACTTC.

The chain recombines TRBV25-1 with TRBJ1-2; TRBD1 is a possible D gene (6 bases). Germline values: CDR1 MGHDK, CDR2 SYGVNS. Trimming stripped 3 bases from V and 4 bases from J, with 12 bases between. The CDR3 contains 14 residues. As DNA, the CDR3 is TGTGCCAGCAGTGACCCAGGGGAATTCTATGGCTACACCTTC. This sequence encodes CASSDPGEFYGYTF.

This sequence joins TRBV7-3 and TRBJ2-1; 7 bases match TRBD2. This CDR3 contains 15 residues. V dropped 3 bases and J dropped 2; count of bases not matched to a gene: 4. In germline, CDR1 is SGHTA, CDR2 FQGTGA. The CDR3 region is CASSLGAGAYNEQFF. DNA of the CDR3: TGTGCCAGCAGCTTGGGCGCGGGGGCCTACAATGAGCAGTTCTTC.

CDR3 sequence: CASSTKTGANYGYTF. The DNA of the CDR3 is TGTGCCAGTAGTACAAAGACAGGGGCTAACTATGGCTACACCTTC. This chain links TRBV19 with TRBJ1-2; 8 positions match TRBD1. The CDR3 length is 15 residues. J gave up 0 bases and V 4 bases, and 4 bases lay outside the gene matches. Per germline, CDR1 LNHDA and CDR2 SQIVND (reference sequence).

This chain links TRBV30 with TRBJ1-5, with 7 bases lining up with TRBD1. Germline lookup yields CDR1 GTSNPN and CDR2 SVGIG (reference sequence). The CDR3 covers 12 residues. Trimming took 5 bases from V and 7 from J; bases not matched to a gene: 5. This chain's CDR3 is CAWRQGGQPQHF. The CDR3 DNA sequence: TGTGCCTGGCGACAGGGTGGCCAGCCCCAGCATTTT.

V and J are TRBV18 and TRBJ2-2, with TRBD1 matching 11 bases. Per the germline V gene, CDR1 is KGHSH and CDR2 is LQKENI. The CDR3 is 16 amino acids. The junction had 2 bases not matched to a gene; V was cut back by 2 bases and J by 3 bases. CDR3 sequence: CASSPGQGAYTGELFF. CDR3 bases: TGTGCCAGCTCACCAGGACAGGGGGCTTACACCGGGGAGCTGTTTTTT.

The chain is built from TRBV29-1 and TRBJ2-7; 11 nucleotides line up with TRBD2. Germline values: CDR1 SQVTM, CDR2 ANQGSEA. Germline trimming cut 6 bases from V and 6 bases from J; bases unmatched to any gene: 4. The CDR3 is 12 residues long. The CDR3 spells CSVGTSGIEQYF. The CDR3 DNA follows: TGCAGCGTCGGGACTAGCGGCATCGAGCAGTACTTC.

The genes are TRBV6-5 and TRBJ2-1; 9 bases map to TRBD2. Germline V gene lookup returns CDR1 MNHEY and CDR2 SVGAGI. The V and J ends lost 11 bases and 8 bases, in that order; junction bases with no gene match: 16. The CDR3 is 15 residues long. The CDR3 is CAPQSSGGPEDEQFF. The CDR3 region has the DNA TGTGCCCCTCAGAGCAGCGGGGGGCCCGAGGATGAGCAGTTCTTC.

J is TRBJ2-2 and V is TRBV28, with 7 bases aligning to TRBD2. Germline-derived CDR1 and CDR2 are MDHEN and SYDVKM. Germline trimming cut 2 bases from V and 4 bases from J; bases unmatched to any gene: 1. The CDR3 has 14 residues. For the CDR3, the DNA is TGTGCCAGCAGTTTAGGGGGGGGCACCGGGGAGCTGTTTTTT. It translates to CASSLGGGTGELFF.

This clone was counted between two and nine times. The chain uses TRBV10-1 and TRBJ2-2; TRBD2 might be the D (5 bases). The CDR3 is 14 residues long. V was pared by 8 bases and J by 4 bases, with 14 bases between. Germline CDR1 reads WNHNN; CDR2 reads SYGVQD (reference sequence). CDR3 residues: CASGLEGTTGELFF. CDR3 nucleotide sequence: TGCGCCAGCGGCTTAGAGGGTACCACCGGGGAGCTGTTTTTT.

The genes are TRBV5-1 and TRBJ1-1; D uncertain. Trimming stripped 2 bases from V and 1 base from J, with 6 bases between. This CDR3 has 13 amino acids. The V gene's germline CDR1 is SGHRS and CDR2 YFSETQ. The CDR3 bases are TGCGCCAGCAGCTTACCACAGAACACTGAAGCTTTCTTT. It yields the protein CASSLPQNTEAFF.

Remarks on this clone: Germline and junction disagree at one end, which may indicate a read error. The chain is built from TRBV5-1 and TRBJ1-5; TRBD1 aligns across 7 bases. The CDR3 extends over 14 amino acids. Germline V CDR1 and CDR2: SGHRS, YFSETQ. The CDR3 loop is CASSLGDSSQPQHF. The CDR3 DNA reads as TGCGCCAGCAGCTTGGGGGACAGCAGTCAGCCCCAGCATTTT.

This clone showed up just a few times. The chain's CDR3 is CASSPRQGLRSPLHF. CDR3 DNA sequence: TGTGCCAGCAGTCCTCGACAGGGCCTGAGATCACCCCTCCACTTT. V gene TRBV6-5 combines with J gene TRBJ1-6; 7 bases line up with TRBD1. Germline values: CDR1 MNHEY, CDR2 SVGAGI. V lost 5 bases to trimming and J lost 10 bases; unmatched junction nucleotides: 11. The length of the CDR3 is 15 residues.

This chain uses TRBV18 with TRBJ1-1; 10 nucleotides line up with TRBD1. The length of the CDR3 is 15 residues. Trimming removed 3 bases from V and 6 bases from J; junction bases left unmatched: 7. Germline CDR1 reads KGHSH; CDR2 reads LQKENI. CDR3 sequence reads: CASSPQAGQGAEAFF. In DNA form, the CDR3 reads TGTGCCAGCTCACCCCAAGCCGGACAGGGGGCTGAAGCTTTCTTT.

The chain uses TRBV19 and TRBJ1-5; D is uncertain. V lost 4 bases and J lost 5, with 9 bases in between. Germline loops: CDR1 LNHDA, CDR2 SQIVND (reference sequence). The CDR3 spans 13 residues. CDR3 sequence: CASSKLAYQPQHF. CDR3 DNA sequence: TGTGCCAGTAGTAAATTAGCCTATCAGCCCCAGCATTTT.